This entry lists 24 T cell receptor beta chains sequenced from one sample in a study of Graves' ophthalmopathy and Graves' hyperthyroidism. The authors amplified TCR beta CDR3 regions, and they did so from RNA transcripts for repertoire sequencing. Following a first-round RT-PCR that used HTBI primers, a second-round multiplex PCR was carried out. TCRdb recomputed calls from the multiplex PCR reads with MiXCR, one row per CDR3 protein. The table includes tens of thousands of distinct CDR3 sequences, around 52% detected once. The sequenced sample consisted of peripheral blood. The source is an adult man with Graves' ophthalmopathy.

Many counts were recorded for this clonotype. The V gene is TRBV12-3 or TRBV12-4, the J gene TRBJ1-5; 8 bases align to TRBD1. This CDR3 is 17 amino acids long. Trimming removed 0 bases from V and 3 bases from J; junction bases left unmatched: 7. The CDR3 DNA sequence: TGTGCCAGCAGTTTAGCACCAGGGGGCGTTTTCAATCAGCCCCAGCATTTT. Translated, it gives CASSLAPGGVFNQPQHF.

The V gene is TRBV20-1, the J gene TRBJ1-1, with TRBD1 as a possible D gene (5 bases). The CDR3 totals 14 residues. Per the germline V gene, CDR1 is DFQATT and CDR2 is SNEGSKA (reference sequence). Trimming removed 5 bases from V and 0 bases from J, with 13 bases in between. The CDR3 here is CSAGAGFMNTEAFF. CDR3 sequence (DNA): TGCAGTGCTGGTGCAGGGTTCATGAACACTGAAGCTTTCTTT.

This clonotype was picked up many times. The CDR3 here is CSARPPTSGREQYF. Written as DNA, the CDR3 is TGCAGTGCTAGACCCCCGACTAGCGGGAGGGAGCAGTACTTC. The chain joins TRBV20-1 to TRBJ2-7, with 13 bases fitting TRBD2. The CDR3 length is 14 residues. The V and J ends lost 2 bases and 7 bases, in that order; junction bases with no gene match: 5. The germline gives CDR1 DFQATT, CDR2 SNEGSKA (reference sequence).

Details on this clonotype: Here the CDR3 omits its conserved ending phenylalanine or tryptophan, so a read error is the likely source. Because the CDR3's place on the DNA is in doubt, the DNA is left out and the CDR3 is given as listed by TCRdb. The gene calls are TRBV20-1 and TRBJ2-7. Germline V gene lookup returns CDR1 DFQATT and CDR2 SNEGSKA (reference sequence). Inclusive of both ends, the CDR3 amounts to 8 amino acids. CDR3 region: CSARDRGL.

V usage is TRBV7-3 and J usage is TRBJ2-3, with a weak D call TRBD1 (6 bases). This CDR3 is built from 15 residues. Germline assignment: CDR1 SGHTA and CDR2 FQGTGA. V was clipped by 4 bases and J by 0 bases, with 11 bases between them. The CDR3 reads CASSSRDNSTDTQYF. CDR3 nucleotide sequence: TGTGCCAGCAGCTCCCGGGACAATAGCACAGATACGCAGTATTTT.

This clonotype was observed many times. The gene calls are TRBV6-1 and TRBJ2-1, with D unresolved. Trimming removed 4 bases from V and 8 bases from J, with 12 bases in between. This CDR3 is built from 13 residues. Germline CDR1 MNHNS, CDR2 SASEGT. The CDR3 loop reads CASSVIPGDEQFF. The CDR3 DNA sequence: TGTGCCAGCAGTGTTATTCCCGGTGATGAGCAGTTCTTC.

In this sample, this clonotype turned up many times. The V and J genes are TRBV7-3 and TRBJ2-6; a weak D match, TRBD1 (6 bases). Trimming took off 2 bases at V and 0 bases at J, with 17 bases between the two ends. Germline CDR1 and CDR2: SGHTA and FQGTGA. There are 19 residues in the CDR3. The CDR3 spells CASSLDGTQPFSGANVLTF. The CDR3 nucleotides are TGTGCCAGCAGCTTAGACGGGACACAGCCGTTCTCTGGGGCCAACGTCCTGACTTTC.

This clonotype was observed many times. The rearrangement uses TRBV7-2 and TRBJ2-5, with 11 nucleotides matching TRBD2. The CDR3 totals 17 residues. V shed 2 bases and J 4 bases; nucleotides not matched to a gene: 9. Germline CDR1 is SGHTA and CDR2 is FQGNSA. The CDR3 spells CASSLSSSGRRSETQYF. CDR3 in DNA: TGTGCCAGCAGCTTATCTTCTAGCGGGAGGAGGTCAGAGACCCAGTACTTC.

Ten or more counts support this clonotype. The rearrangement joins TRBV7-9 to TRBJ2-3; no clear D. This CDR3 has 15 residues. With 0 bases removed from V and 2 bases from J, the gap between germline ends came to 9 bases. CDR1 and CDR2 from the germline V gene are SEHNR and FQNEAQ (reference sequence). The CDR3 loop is CASSLAGPNTDTQYF. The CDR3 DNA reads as TGTGCCAGCAGCTTAGCAGGACCGAACACAGATACGCAGTATTTT.

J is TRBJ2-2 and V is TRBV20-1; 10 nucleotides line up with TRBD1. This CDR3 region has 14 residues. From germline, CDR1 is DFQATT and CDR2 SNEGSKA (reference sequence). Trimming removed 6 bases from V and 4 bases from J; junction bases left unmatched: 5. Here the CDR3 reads CSALGQGSTGELFF. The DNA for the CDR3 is TGCAGTGCCTTGGGACAGGGGAGCACCGGGGAGCTGTTTTTT.

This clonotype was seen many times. Here the CDR3 DNA reads TGTGCCAGCAAGAGGAATAGGAACACTGAAGCTTTCTTT. It specifies CASKRNRNTEAFF. The chain uses TRBV7-3 and TRBJ1-1; D not certain. Germline CDR1 is SGHTA and CDR2 is FQGTGA. CDR3 length: 13 residues. V dropped 7 bases and J dropped 1 base, with 10 bases sitting between them.

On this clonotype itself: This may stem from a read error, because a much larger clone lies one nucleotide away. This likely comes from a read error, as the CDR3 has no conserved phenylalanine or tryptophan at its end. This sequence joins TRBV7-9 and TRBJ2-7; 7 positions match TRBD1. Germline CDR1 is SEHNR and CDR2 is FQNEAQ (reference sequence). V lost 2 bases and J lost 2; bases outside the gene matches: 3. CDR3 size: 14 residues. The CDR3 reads CASSLIRGTYEQYL. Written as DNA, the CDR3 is TGTGCCAGCAGCTTAATCAGGGGGACCTACGAGCAGTACCTC.

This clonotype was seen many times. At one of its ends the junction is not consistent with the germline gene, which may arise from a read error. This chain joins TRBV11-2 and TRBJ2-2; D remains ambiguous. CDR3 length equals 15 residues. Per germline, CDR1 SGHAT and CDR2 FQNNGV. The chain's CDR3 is CASRLLRSNTGELFF. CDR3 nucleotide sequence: TGTGCCAGCCGCTTACTCAGGAGCAACACCGGGGAGCTGTTTTTT.

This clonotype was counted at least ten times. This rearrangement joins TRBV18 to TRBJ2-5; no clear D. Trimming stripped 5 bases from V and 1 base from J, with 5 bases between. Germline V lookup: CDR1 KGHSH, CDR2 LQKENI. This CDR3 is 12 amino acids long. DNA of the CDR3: TGTGCCAGCTCAGGCAGCCAAGAGACCCAGTACTTC. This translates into CASSGSQETQYF.

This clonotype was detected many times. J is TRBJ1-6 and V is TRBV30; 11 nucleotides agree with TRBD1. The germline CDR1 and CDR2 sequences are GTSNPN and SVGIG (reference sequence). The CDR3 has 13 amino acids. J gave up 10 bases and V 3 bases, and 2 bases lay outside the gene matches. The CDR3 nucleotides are TGTGCCTGGAGGGACAGGGGGCTATCACCCCTCCACTTT. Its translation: CAWRDRGLSPLHF.

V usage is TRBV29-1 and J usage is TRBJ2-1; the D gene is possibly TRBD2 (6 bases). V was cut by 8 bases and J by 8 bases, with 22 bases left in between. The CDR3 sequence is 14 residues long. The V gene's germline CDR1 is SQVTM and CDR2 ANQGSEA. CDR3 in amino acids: CSNWVAASPHEQFF. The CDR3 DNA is TGCAGCAATTGGGTAGCGGCAAGCCCCCATGAGCAGTTCTTC.

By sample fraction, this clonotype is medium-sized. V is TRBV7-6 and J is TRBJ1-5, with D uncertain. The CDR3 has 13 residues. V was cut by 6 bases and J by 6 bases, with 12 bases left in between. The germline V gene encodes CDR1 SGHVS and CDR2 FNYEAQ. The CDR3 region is CASSGNAGQPQHF. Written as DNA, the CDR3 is TGTGCCAGCAGTGGCAATGCTGGTCAGCCCCAGCATTTT.

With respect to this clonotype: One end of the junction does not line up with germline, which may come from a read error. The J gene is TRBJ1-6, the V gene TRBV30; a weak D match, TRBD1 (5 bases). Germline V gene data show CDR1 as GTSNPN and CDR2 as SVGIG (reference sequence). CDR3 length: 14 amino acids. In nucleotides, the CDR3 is TGCGCCTGGAGCGAGGGGCCGTATGATTCACCCCTCCACTTT. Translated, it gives CAWSEGPYDSPLHF.

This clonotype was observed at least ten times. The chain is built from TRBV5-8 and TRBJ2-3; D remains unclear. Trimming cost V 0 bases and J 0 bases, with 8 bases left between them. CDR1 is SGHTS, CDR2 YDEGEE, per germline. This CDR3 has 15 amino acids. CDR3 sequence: CASSLAWGSTDTQYF. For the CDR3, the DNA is TGTGCCAGCAGCTTGGCGTGGGGAAGCACAGATACGCAGTATTTT.

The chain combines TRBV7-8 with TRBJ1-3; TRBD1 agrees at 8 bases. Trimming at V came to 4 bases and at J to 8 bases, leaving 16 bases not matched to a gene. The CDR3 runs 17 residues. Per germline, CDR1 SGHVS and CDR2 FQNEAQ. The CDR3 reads CASSSSTSGTGRDTIYF. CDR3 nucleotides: TGTGCCAGCAGCTCATCGACTAGCGGGACAGGTCGTGACACCATATATTTT.

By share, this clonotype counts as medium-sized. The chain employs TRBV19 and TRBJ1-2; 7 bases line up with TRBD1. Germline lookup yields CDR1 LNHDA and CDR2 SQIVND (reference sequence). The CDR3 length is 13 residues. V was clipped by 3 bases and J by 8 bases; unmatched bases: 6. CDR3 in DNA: TGTGCCAGTAGTATCAACAGGGGTGAGGGCTACACCTTC. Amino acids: CASSINRGEGYTF.

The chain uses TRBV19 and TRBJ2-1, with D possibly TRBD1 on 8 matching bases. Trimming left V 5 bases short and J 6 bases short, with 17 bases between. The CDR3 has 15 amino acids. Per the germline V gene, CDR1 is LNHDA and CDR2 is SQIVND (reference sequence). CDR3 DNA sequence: TGTGCCAGTAGTCACCGGACAGGGAGGGGCAATGAGCAGTTCTTC. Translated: CASSHRTGRGNEQFF. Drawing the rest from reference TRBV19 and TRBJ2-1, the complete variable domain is DGGITQSPKYLFRKEGQNVTLSCEQNLNHDAMYWYRQDPGQGLRLIYYSQIVNDFQKGDIAEGYSVSREKKESFPLTVTSAQKNPTAFYLCASSHRTGRGNEQFFGPGTRLTVL.

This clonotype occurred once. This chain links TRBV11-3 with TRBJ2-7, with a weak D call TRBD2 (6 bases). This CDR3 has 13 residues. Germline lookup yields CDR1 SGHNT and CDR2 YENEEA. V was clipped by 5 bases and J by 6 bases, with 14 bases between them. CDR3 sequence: CASSHRRELEQYV. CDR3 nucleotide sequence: TGTGCCAGCAGCCATCGGCGGGAACTCGAGCAGTACGTC.

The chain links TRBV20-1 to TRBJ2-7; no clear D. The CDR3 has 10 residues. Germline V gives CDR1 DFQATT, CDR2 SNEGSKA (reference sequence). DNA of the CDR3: TGCAGGGTGGGCTCCTACGAGCAGTACGTC. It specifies CRVGSYEQYV.